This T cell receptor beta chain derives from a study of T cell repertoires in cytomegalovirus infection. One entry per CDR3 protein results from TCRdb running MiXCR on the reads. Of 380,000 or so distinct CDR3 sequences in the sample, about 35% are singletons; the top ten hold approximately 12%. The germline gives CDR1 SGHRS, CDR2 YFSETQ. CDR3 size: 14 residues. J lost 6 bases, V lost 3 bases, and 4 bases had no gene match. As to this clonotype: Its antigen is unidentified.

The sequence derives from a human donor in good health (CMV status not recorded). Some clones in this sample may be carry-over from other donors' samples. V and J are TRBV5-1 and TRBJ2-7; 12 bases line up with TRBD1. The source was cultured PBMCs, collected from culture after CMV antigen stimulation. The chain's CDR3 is CASSSGTGGLEQYF. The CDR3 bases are TGCGCCAGCAGCTCCGGGACAGGGGGCCTCGAGCAGTACTTC.